This T cell receptor beta chain was sequenced in a study of T cells in women clearing cervical HPV infection. The overall study: Case blood drawn at lesion detection; control blood after infection cleared.

Per germline, CDR1 MRHNA and CDR2 SNTAGT. This CDR3 contains 14 residues. The ends were cut back, 5 bases at V and 3 bases at J, with 11 bases in the middle. Profiled with immunoSEQ multiplex PCR; TCRdb holds only in-frame clones, not every one. This sample's table reports approximately 35,000 clones. On this clone itself: The target antigen is unknown. Read data end 3 residues before the CDR3 end; the end is taken from the germline J gene.

Findings of the study overall: CIN3+ cases had significantly higher TCR richness than controls; evenness did not differ.

This TCR came from a woman aged 18-70 years with a cervical HPV16 infection that either progressed to CIN3+ or cleared (not recorded which). Sequenced input: blood buffy coat. The chain recombines TRBV6-4 with TRBJ2-1; weak D call: TRBD1 (6 bases). The CDR3 reads CASSSGDGYNEQFF. The sequenced CDR3 bases are TGTGCCAGCAGTTCAGGGGACGGCTACAATGAG.